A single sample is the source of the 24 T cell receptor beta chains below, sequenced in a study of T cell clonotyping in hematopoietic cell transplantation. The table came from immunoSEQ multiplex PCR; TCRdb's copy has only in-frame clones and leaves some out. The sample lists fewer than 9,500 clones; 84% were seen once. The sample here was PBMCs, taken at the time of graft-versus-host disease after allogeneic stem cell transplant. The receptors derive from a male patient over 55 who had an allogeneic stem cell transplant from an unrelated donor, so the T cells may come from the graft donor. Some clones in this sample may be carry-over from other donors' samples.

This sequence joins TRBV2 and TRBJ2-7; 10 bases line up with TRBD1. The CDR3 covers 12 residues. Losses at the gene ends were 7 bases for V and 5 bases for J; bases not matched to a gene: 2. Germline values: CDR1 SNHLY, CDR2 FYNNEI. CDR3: CASTDRGDEQYF. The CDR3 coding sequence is TGTGCCAGCACGGACAGGGGGGACGAGCAGTACTTC.

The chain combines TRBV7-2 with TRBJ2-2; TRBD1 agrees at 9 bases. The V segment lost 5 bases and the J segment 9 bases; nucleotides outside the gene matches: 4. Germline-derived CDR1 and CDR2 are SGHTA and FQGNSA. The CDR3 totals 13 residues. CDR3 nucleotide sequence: TGTGCCAGCAGCCGGGACAGGGACCGGGAGCTGTTTTTT. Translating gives CASSRDRDRELFF.

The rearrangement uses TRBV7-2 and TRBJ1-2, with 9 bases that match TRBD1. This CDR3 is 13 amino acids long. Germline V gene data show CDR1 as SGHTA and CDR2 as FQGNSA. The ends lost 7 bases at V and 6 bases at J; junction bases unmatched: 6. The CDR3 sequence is CASIGTGWDGYTF. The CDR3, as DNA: TGTGCCAGCATCGGGACAGGGTGGGATGGCTACACCTTC.

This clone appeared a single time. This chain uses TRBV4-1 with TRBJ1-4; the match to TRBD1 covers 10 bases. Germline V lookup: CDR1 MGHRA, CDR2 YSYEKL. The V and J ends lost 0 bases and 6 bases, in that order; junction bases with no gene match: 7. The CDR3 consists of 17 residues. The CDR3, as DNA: TGCGCCAGCAGCCAAGAGGATAGGGACAGGGGATATGAAAAACTGTTTTTT. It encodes CASSQEDRDRGYEKLFF.

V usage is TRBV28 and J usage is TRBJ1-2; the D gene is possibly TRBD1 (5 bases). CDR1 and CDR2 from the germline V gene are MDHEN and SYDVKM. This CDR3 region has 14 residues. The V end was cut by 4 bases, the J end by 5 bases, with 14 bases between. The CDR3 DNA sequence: TGTGCCAGCAGTTATACAGGAGTAGAATATGGCTACACCTTC. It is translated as CASSYTGVEYGYTF.

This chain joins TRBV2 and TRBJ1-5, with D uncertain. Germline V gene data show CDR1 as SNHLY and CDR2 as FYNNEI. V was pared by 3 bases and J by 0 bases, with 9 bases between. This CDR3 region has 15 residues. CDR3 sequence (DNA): TGTGCCAGCAGTGAGGGCGATTATAGCAATCAGCCCCAGCATTTT. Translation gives CASSEGDYSNQPQHF.

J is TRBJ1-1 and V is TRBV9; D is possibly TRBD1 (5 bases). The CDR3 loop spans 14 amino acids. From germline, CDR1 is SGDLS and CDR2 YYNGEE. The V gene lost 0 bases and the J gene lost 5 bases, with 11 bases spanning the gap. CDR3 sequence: CASSVEEGYTEAFF. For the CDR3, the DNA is TGTGCCAGCAGCGTAGAGGAGGGGTATACTGAAGCTTTCTTT.

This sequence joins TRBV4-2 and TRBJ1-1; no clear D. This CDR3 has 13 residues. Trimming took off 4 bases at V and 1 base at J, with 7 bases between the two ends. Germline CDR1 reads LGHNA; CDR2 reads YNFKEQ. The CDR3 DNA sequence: TGTGCCAGCAGCCGGGAGGAGAACACTGAAGCTTTCTTT. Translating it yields CASSREENTEAFF.

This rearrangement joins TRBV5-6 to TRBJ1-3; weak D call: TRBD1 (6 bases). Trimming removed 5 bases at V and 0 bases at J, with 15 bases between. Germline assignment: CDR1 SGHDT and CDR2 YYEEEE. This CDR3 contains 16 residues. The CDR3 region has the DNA TGTGCCAGCAGAGCGCGGGACACCGGCTCTGGAAACACCATATATTTT. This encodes CASRARDTGSGNTIYF.

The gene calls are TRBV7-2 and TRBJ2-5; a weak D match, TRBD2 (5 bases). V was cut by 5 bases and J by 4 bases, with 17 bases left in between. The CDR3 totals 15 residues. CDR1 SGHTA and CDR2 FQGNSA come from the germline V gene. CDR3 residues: CASSPRLMEVETQYF. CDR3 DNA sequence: TGTGCCAGCAGCCCCAGGTTAATGGAGGTAGAGACCCAGTACTTC.

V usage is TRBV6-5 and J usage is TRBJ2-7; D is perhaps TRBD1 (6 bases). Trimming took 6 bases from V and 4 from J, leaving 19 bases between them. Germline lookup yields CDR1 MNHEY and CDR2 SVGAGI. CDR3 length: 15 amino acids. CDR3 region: CASRSRGPAAYEQYF. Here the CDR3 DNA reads TGTGCCAGCAGGAGCAGGGGCCCGGCGGCTTACGAGCAGTACTTC.

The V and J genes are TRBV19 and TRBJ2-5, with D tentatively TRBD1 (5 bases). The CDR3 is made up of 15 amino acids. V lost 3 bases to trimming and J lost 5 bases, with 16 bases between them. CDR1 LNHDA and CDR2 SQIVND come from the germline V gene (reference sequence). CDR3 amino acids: CASSILGHSGETQYF. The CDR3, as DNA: TGTGCCAGTAGTATTCTGGGGCACTCAGGCGAGACCCAGTACTTC.

The CDR3 is CASSVGGTGSLHEQFF. CDR3 sequence (DNA): TGTGCCAGCAGCGTAGGGGGGACAGGGTCGCTCCACGAGCAGTTCTTC. The chain is built from TRBV9 and TRBJ2-1; 9 nucleotides align to TRBD1. The CDR3 loop spans 16 amino acids. The trim removed 0 bases at V and 10 bases at J, leaving 11 bases unmatched. Germline CDR1 and CDR2: SGDLS and YYNGEE.

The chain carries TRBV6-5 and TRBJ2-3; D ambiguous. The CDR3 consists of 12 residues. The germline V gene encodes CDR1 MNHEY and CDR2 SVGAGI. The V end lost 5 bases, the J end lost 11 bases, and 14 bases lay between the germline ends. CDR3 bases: TGTGCCAGCAGTACGAATAGCCGTCTGCAGTATTTT. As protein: CASSTNSRLQYF.

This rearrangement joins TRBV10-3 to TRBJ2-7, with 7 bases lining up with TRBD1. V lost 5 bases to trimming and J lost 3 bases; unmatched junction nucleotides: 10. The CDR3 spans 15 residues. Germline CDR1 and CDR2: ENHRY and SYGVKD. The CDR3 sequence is CAISSQGFPVYEQYF. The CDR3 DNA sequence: TGTGCCATCAGTTCACAGGGGTTCCCTGTCTACGAGCAGTACTTC.

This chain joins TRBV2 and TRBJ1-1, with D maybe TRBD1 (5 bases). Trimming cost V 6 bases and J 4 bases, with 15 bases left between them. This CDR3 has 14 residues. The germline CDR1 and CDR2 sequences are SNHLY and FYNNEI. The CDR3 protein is CASRATGGVTEAFF. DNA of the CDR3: TGTGCCAGCAGGGCTACAGGAGGTGTCACTGAAGCTTTCTTT.

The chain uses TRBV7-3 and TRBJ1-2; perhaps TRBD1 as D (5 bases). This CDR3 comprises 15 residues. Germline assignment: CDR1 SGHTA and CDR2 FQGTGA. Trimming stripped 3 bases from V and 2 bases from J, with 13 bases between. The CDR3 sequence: CASSLNRQPNYGYTF. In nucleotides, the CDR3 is TGTGCCAGCAGCTTGAACCGACAGCCGAACTATGGCTACACCTTC.

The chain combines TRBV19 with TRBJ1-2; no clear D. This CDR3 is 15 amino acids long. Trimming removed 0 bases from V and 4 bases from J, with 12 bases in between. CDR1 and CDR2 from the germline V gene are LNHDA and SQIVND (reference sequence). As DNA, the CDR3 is TGTGCCAGTAGTATAGACCGCCGTAGTATCTATGGCTACACCTTC. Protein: CASSIDRRSIYGYTF.

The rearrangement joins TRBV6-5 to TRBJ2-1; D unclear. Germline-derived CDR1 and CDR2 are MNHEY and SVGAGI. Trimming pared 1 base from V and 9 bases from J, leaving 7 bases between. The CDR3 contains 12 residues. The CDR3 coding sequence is TGTGCCAGCAGTTACTTTGGTAGTGAGCAGTTCTTC. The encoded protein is CASSYFGSEQFF.

The CDR3 region has the DNA TGTGCCAGCAGCCCCTTTGTTCGACAGGGAAGGTATAACGGGGAGCTGTTTTTT. This translates into CASSPFVRQGRYNGELFF. The chain combines TRBV9 with TRBJ2-2; 7 bases fit TRBD1. Germline CDR1 and CDR2: SGDLS and YYNGEE. CDR3 length: 18 residues. V dropped 4 bases and J dropped 7; count of bases not matched to a gene: 19.

In DNA form, the CDR3 reads TGCAGCGTTGGTTCGGGGAATCAGCCCCAGCATTTT. This gives the protein CSVGSGNQPQHF. The chain employs TRBV29-1 and TRBJ1-5; no definite D call. CDR3 length: 12 residues. The V gene lost 4 bases and the J gene lost 4 bases, with 8 bases spanning the gap. Germline values: CDR1 SQVTM, CDR2 ANQGSEA.

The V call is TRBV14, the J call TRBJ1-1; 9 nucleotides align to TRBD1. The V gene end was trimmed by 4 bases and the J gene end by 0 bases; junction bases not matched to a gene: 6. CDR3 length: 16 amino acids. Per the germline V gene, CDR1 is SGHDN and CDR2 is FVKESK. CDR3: CASSPDRGCMNTEAFF. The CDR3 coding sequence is TGTGCCAGCAGCCCGGACAGGGGATGCATGAACACTGAAGCTTTCTTT.

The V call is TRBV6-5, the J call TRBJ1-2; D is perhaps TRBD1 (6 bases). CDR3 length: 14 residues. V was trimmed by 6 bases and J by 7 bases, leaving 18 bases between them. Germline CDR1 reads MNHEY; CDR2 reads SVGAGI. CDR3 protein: CASRLRQDLGGYTF. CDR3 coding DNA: TGTGCCAGCAGGCTCCGACAGGATTTGGGTGGCTACACCTTC.

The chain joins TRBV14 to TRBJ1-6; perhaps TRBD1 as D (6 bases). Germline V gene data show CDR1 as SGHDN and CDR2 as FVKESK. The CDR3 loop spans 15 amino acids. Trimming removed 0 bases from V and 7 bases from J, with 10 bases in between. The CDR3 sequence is CASSQDRGTNSPLHF. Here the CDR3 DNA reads TGTGCCAGCAGCCAAGACAGGGGTACGAATTCACCCCTCCACTTT. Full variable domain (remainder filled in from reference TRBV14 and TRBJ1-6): EAGVTQFPSHSVIEKGQTVTLRCDPISGHDNLYWYRRVMGKEIKFLLHFVKESKQDESGMPNNRFLAERTGGTYSTLKVQPAELEDSGVYFCASSQDRGTNSPLHFGNGTRLTVT.